The present T cell receptor beta chain was sequenced within a study of T cell responses to AZD1222 COVID-19 vaccine. Concerning this clone: A read error may account for a junction end that differs from germline.

Here immunoSEQ multiplex PCR was the method, and the copy in TCRdb shows in-frame clones only, minus some. The data hold roughly 100,000 clones, with about 85% observed a single time. The CDR3 consists of 18 residues. Per germline, CDR1 SGHRS and CDR2 YFSETQ. The chain combines TRBV5-1 with TRBJ2-1, with D possibly called TRBD1 or TRBD2 (5 bases each). The starting material was peripheral blood, obtained on day 0 of AZD1222 vaccination. This TCR was sampled from an adult in good health. In DNA form, the CDR3 reads TGTGCCAGCAGCTTGGGGGTTGGCCAGGGCCTCGCCTACAATGAGCAGTTCTTC. Residues: CASSLGVGQGLAYNEQFF.